This TCR beta chain was observed in a study of T cells in Graves' hyperthyroidism and ophthalmopathy. At the level of the study: Any treatment followed the collection of peripheral blood at initial diagnosis.

Notes on the study in general: Among thyroid clonotypes expanded above 0.001, most also appeared in blood.

As concerns this clonotype: The target antigen is unknown.

Investigators excluded patients with uncontrolled infection, other autoimmune disease, pregnancy or lactation. PBMCs were sourced from less than 12 ml fresh peripheral blood. Researchers amplified the TCR beta CDR3 regions from RNA transcripts. HTBI primers were employed in a first-round RT-PCR of the TCR CDR3. TCRdb reprocessed the multiplex PCR reads with MiXCR, giving one entry per CDR3 protein. Among approximately 640,000 distinct CDR3 sequences listed, about 18% were seen once. Sequencing was performed on blood. This sequence originates from a man in his fifties or sixties with Graves' hyperthyroidism.

CDR3 region: CASSFITGANVLTF. CDR3 coding DNA: TGCGCCAGCAGCTTCATCACTGGGGCCAACGTCCTGACTTTC. This chain connects TRBV5-1 to TRBJ2-6; D gene uncertain. The CDR3 is made up of 14 amino acids. The germline CDR1 and CDR2 sequences are SGHRS and YFSETQ. V was cut by 2 bases and J by 2 bases, with 5 bases left in between.